Shown below are 7 T cell receptor beta chains from a single sample sequenced in a study of OX40 agonist ivuxolimab in advanced cancers. Profiling relied on immunoSEQ multiplex PCR, and the TCRdb table lists in-frame clones only, not all of them. The repertoire holds around 67,000 clones, with about 85% as singletons. Sequences were derived from CD4+ or CD8+ T cells sorted from blood, sampled in a trial of the OX40 agonist ivuxolimab. The receptors here all came from an adult with an advanced solid tumor such as melanoma, head and neck, liver or kidney cancer.

This rearrangement joins TRBV28 to TRBJ2-3; D ambiguous. V was pared by 6 bases and J by 1 base, with 14 bases between. The V gene's germline CDR1 is MDHEN and CDR2 SYDVKM. This CDR3 contains 15 residues. In DNA form, the CDR3 reads TGTGCCAGCAGCCTACCTCCAGGCGGCACAGATACGCAGTATTTT. Translating it yields CASSLPPGGTDTQYF.

The chain joins TRBV4-1 to TRBJ2-4, with D tentatively TRBD1 or TRBD2 (5 bases each). V shed 8 bases and J shed 0 bases, with 8 bases lying between them. CDR3 size: 13 residues. Germline CDR1 is MGHRA and CDR2 is YSYEKL. The CDR3 sequence: CASRGVAKNIQYF. The CDR3 DNA is TGCGCCAGCCGAGGGGTAGCCAAAAACATTCAGTACTTC.

The rearrangement links TRBV6-5 to TRBJ2-7, with TRBD2 matching over 10 bases. The junction had 6 bases not matched to a gene; V was cut back by 6 bases and J by 1 base. CDR1 is MNHEY and CDR2 is SVGAGI in the germline V gene. The CDR3 covers 15 residues. The CDR3, as DNA: TGTGCCAGCAGGCCGGGACTAGCGTCTTCCTACGAGCAGTACTTC. It specifies CASRPGLASSYEQYF.

This clone was detected only a few times. The chain couples TRBV7-9 to TRBJ1-2, with D possibly being TRBD1 (6 bases). The CDR3 runs to 14 residues. Deletions cut 1 base from V and 4 bases from J, with 10 bases between. Germline assignment: CDR1 SEHNR and CDR2 FQNEAQ (reference sequence). CDR3 in amino acids: CASSLETGTYGYTF. DNA for the CDR3: TGTGCCAGCAGCTTAGAGACAGGCACCTATGGCTACACCTTC. The full variable domain, rest sourced from reference TRBV7-9 and TRBJ1-2, is DTGVSQNPRHKITKRGQNVTFRCDPISEHNRLYWYRQTLGQGPEFLTYFQNEAQLEKSRLLSDRFSAERPKGSFSTLEIQRTEQGDSAMYLCASSLETGTYGYTFGSGTRLTVV.

The chain has TRBV5-6 and TRBJ1-4; D gene ambiguous. This CDR3 spans 14 amino acids. Germline CDR1 SGHDT, CDR2 YYEEEE. The V end lost 0 bases, the J end lost 4 bases, and 7 bases lay between the germline ends. This chain's CDR3 is CASSLAGINEKLFF. The CDR3 DNA reads TGTGCCAGCAGCTTGGCGGGGATTAATGAAAAACTGTTTTTT.

This chain links TRBV28 with TRBJ2-5; TRBD2 is a possible D gene (5 bases). Trimming took off 4 bases at V and 3 bases at J, with 21 bases between the two ends. The V gene's germline CDR1 is MDHEN and CDR2 SYDVKM. The CDR3 covers 17 residues. CDR3 DNA: TGTGCCAGCAGTTCCGCCGGGAACTTTAGGTGGAAAGAGACCCAGTACTTC. Protein: CASSSAGNFRWKETQYF.

The chain is built from TRBV6-6 and TRBJ1-1; maybe TRBD1 (6 bases). V lost 5 bases, J lost 8 bases, and 6 bases lay in between. Germline CDR1 MNHNY, CDR2 SVGAGI (reference sequence). This CDR3 has 10 amino acids. CDR3 amino acids: CASSDREAFF. CDR3 nucleotide sequence: TGTGCCAGCAGTGACAGGGAAGCTTTCTTT.